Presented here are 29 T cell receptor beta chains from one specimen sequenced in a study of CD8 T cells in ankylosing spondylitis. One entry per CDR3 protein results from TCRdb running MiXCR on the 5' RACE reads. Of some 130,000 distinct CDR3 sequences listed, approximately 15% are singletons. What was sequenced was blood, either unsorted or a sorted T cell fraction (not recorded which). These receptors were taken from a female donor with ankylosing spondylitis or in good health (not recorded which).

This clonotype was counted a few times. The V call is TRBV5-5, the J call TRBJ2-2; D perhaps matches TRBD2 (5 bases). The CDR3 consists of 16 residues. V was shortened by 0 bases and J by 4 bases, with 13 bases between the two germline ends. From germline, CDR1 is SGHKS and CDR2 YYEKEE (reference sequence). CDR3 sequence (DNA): TGTGCCAGCAGCTTGGACTACCGACGGGGCACCGGGGAGCTGTTTTTT. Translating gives CASSLDYRRGTGELFF.

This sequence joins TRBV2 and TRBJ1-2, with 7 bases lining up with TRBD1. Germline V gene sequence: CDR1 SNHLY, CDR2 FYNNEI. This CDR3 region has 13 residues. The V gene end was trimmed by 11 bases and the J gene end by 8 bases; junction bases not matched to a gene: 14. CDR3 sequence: CAGRDSQFGGYTF. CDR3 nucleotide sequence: TGTGCCGGACGGGACAGTCAGTTCGGGGGCTACACCTTC. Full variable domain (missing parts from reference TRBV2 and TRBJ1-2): EPEVTQTPSHQVTQMGQEVILRCVPISNHLYFYWYRQILGQKVEFLVSFYNNEISEKSEIFDDQFSVERPDGSNFTLKIRSTKLEDSAMYFCAGRDSQFGGYTFGSGTRLTVV.

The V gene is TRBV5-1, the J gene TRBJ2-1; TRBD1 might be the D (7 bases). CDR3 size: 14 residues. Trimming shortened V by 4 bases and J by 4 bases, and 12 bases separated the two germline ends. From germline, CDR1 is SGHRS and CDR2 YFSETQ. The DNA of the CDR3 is TGCGCCAGCAGCCCGGGGGACAGTTACAATGAGCAGTTCTTC. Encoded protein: CASSPGDSYNEQFF.

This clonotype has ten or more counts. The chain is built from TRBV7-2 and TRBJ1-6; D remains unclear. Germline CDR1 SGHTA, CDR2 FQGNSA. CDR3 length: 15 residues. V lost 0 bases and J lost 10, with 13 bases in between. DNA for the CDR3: TGTGCCAGCAGCTTAGCGAGACAATTTCGGTCACCCCTCCACTTT. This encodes CASSLARQFRSPLHF.

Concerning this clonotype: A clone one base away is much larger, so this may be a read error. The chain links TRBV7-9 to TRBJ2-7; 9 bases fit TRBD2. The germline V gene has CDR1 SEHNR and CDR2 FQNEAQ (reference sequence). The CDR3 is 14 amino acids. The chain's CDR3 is CAGSPGLAPYEQYF. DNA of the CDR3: TGTGCCGGCAGCCCGGGACTAGCCCCGTACGAGCAGTACTTC. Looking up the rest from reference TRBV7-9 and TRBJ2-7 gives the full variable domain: DTGVSQNPRHKITKRGQNVTFRCDPISEHNRLYWYRQTLGQGPEFLTYFQNEAQLEKSRLLSDRFSAERPKGSFSTLEIQRTEQGDSAMYLCAGSPGLAPYEQYFGPGTRLTVT.

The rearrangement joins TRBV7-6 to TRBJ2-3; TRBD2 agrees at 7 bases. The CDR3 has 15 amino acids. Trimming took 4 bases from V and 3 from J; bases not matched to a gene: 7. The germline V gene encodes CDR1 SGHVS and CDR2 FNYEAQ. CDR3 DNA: TGTGCCAGCAGCTCAGCGGGGCAAGGAACAGATACGCAGTATTTT. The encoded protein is CASSSAGQGTDTQYF.

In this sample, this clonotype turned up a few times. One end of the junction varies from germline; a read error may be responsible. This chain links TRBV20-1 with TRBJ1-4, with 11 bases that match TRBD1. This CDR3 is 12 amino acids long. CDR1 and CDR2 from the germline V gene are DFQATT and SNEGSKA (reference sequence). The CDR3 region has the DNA TGCAGTGTTAGAACCCGGGACAGGGGGCTGTTTTTT. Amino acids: CSVRTRDRGLFF.

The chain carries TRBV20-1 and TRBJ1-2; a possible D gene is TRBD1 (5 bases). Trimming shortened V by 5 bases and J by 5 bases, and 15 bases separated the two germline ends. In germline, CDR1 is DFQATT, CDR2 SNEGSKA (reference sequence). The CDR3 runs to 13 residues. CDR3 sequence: CSAPSTARYGYTF. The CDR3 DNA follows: TGCAGTGCTCCTTCGACAGCGCGATATGGCTACACCTTC.

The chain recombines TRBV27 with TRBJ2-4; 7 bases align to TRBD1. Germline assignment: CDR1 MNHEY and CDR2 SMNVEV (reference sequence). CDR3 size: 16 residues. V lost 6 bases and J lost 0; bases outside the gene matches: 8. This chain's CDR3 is CASSRDRALAKNIQYF. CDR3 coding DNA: TGTGCCAGCAGCCGGGACAGAGCTTTAGCCAAAAACATTCAGTACTTC.

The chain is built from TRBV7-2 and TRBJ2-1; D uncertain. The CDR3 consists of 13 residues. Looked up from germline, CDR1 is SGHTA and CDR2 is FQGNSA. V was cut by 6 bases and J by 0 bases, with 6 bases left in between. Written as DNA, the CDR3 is TGTGCCAGCAGTGAGAGCTCCTACAATGAGCAGTTCTTC. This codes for CASSESSYNEQFF. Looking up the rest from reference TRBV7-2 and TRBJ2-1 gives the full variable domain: GAGVSQSPSNKVTEKGKDVELRCDPISGHTALYWYRQSLGQGLEFLIYFQGNSAPDKSGLPSDRFSAERTGGSVSTLTIQRTQQEDSAVYLCASSESSYNEQFFGPGTRLTVL.

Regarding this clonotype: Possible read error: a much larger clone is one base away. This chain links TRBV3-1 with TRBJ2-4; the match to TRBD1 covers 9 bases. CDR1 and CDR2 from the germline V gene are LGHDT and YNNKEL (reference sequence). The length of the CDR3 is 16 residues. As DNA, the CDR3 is TGTGCCGGCAGCCAAGATGGAGGGACAGGGAAAAACATTCAGTACTTC. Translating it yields CAGSQDGGTGKNIQYF.

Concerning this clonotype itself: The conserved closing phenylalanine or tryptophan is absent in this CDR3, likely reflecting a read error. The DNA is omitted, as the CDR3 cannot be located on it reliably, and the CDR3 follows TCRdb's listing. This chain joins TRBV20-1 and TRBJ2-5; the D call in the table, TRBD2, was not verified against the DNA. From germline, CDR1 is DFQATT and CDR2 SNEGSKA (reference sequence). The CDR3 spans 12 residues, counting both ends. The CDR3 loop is CSARGLAGAHVL.

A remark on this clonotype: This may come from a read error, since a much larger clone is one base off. Written as DNA, the CDR3 is TGCGCCAGCACCTTCGGCGCTAGCGGGAGTGGAAAAGGGACCCAGTACTTC. Translating it yields CASTFGASGSGKGTQYF. The chain employs TRBV5-1 and TRBJ2-5; TRBD2 agrees at 10 bases. CDR1 and CDR2 from the germline V gene are SGHRS and YFSETQ. This CDR3 has 17 residues. J gave up 7 bases and V 6 bases, and 18 bases lay outside the gene matches.

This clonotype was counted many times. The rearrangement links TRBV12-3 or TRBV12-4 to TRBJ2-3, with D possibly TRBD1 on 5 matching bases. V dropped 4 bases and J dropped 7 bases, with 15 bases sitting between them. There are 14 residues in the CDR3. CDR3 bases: TGTGCCAGCAGTTGGGGCAGGGTTGGGAATACGCAGTATTTT. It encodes CASSWGRVGNTQYF.

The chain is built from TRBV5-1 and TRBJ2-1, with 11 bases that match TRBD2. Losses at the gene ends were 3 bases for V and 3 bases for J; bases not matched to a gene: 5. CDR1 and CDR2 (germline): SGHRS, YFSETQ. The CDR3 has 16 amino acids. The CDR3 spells CASSSLLAGVYNEQFF. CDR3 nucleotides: TGCGCCAGCAGCTCACTACTAGCGGGAGTCTACAATGAGCAGTTCTTC.

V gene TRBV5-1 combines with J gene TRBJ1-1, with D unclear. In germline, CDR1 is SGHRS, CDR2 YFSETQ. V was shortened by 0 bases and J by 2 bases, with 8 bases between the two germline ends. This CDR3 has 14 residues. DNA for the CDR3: TGCGCCAGCAGCTTGGCCTCCACCAACACTGAAGCTTTCTTT. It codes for CASSLASTNTEAFF.

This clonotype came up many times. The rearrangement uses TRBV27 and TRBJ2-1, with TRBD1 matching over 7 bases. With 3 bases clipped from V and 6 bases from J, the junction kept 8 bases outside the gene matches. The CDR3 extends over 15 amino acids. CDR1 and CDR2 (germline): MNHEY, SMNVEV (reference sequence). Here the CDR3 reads CASSLETGNGNEQFF. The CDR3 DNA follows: TGTGCCAGCAGTTTGGAGACAGGGAACGGCAATGAGCAGTTCTTC.

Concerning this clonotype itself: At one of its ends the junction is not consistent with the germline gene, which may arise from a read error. The CDR3: CTSTYGNTGELFF. In DNA form, the CDR3 reads TGTACCAGCACCTACGGAAACACCGGGGAGCTGTTTTTT. This chain joins TRBV9 and TRBJ2-2; D call uncertain. In germline, CDR1 is SGDLS, CDR2 YYNGEE. The CDR3 extends over 13 amino acids.

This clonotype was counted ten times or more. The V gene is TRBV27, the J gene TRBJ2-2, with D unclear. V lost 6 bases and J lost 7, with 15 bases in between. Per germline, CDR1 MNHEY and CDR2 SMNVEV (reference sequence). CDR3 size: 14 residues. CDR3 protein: CASSPTALIGELFF. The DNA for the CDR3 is TGTGCCAGCAGCCCAACCGCCCTTATCGGGGAGCTGTTTTTT.

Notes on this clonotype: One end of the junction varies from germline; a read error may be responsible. This CDR3 reads CASSLHGFEGDGANVLSF. The CDR3 DNA sequence: TGTGCCAGCAGCTTACATGGTTTCGAGGGTGATGGGGCCAACGTCCTGTCTTTC. V usage is TRBV7-3 and J usage is TRBJ2-6; D could derive from TRBD1 or TRBD2 (5 bases each). The CDR3 length is 18 residues. Germline values: CDR1 SGHTA, CDR2 FQGTGA.

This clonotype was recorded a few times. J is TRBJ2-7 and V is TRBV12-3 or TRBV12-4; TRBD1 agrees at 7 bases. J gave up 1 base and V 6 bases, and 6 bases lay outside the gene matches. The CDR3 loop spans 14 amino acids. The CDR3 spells CASSRGTASYEQYF. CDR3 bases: TGTGCCAGCAGCAGGGGGACAGCTTCCTACGAGCAGTACTTC.

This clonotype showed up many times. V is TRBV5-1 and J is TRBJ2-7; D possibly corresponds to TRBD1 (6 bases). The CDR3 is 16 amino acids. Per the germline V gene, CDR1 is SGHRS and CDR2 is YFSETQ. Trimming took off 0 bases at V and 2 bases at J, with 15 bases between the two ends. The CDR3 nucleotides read TGCGCCAGCAGCTTGGGCGGCATTACAGGGCCCTACGAGCAGTACTTC. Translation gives CASSLGGITGPYEQYF.

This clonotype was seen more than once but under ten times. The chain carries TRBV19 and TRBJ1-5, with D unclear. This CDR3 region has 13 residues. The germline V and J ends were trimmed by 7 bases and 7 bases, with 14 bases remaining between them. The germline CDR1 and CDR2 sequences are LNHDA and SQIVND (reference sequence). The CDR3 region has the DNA TGTGCCAGTACCGACATACCTCTCCAGCCCCAGCATTTT. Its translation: CASTDIPLQPQHF.

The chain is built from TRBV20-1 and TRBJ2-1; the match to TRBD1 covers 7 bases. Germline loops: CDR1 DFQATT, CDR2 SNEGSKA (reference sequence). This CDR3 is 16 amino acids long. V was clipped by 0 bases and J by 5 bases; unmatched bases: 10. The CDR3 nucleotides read TGCAGTGCTAGAGAAGGAGACAGGGAGCAAGACAATGAGCAGTTCTTC. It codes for CSAREGDREQDNEQFF.

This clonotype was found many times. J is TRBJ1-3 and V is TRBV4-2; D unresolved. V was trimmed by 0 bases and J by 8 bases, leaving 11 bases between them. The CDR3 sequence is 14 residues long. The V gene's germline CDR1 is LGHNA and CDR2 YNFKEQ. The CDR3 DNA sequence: TGTGCCAGCAGCCAAGAGGGCCCACCCGACACCATATATTTT. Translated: CASSQEGPPDTIYF.

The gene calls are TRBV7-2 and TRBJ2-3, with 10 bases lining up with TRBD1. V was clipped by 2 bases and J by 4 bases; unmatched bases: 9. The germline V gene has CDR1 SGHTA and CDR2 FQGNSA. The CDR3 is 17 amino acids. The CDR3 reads CASSLPTAGQGADTQYF. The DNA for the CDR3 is TGTGCCAGCAGCTTACCGACGGCAGGACAGGGGGCAGATACGCAGTATTTT.

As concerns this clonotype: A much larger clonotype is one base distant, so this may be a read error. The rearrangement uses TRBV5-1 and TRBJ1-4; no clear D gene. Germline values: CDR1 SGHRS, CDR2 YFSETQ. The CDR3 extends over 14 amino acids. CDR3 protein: CTSSSRGTNEKLFF. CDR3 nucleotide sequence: TGCACCAGCAGCTCAAGAGGAACTAATGAAAAACTGTTTTTT.

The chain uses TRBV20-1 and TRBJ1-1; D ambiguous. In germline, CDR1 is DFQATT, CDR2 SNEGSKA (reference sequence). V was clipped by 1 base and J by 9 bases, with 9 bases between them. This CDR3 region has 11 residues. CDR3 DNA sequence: TGCAGTGCTAGAGCTGGAAGCCAAGCTTTCTTT. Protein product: CSARAGSQAFF.

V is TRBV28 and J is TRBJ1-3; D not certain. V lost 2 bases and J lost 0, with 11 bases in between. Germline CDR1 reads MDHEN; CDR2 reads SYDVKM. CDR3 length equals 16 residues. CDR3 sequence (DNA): TGTGCCAGCAGTTTAGGTGTTCGGTCCTCTGGAAACACCATATATTTT. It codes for CASSLGVRSSGNTIYF.